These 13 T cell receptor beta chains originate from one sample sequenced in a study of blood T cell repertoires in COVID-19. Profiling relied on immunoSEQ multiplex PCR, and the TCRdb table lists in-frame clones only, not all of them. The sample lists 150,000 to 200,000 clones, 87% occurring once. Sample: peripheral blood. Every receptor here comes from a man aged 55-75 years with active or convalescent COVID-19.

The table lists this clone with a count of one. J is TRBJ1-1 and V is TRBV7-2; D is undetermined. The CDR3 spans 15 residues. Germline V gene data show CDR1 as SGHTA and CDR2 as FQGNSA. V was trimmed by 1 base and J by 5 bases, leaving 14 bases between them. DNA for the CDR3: TGTGCCAGCAGCTTAGGAGGGCAGCCAGCAACTGAAGCTTTCTTT. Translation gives CASSLGGQPATEAFF.

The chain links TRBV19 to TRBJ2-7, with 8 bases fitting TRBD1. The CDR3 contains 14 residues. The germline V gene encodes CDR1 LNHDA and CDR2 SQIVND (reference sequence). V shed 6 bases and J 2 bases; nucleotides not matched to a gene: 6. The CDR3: CASSDRGNPYEQYF. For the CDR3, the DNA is TGTGCCAGTAGCGACAGGGGTAACCCCTACGAGCAGTACTTC.

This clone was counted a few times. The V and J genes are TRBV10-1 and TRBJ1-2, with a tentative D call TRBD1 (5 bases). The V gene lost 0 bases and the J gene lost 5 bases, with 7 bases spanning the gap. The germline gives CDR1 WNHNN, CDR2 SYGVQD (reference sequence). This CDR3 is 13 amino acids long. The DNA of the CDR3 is TGCGCCAGCAGTGAGTCCGGACAATATGGCTACACCTTC. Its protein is CASSESGQYGYTF.

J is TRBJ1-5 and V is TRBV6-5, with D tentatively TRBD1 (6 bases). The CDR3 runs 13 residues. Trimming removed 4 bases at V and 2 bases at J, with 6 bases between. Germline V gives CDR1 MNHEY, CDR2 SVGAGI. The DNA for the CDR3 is TGTGCCAGCAGTTCAGGGGGCAATCAGCCCCAGCATTTT. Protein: CASSSGGNQPQHF.

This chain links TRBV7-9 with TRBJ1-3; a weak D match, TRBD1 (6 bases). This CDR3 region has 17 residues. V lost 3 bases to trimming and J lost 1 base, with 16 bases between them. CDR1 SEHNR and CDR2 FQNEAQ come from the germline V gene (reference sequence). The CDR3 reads CASSLPSKGGSGNTIYF. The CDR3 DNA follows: TGTGCCAGCAGCTTGCCATCCAAAGGGGGATCTGGAAACACCATATATTTT.

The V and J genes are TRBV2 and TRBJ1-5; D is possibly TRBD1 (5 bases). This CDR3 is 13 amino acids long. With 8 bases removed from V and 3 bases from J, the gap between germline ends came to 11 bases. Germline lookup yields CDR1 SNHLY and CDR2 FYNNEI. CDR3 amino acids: CASGKDTNQPQHF. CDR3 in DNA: TGTGCCAGCGGCAAGGACACCAATCAGCCCCAGCATTTT.

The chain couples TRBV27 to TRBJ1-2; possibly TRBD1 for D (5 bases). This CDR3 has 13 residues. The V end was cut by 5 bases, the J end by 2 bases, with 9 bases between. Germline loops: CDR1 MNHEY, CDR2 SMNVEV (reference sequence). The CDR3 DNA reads TGTGCCAGCAGTCTGGGGCTAAACTATGGCTACACCTTC. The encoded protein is CASSLGLNYGYTF.

In DNA, the CDR3 is TGCGCCAGCAGCTACAGGGGGAACACTGAAGCTTTCTTT. It specifies CASSYRGNTEAFF. This sequence joins TRBV5-1 and TRBJ1-1; TRBD1 matches at 7 bases. Per the germline V gene, CDR1 is SGHRS and CDR2 is YFSETQ. The CDR3 consists of 13 residues. V lost 3 bases to trimming and J lost 1 base; unmatched junction nucleotides: 0.

CDR3: CASTRTYLNTEAFF. CDR3 DNA sequence: TGTGCCAGCACCAGGACATATCTCAACACTGAAGCTTTCTTT. This rearrangement joins TRBV6-5 to TRBJ1-1, with D possibly being TRBD1 (5 bases). V gave up 7 bases and J gave up 2 bases, with 14 bases separating them. The CDR3 has 14 amino acids. In germline, CDR1 is MNHEY, CDR2 SVGAGI.

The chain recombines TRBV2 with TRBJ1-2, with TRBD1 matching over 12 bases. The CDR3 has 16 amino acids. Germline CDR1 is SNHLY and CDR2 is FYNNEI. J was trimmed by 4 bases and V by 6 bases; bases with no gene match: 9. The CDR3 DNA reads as TGTGCCAGCAGCAAGGGACAGGGGGCAGTAAGCTATGGCTACACCTTC. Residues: CASSKGQGAVSYGYTF.

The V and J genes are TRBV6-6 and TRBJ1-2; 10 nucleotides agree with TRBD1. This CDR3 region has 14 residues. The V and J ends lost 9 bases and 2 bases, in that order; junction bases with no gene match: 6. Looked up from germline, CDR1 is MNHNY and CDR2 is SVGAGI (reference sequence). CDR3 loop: CASFGTGANYGYTF. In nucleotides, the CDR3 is TGTGCCAGTTTCGGGACAGGGGCCAACTATGGCTACACCTTC.

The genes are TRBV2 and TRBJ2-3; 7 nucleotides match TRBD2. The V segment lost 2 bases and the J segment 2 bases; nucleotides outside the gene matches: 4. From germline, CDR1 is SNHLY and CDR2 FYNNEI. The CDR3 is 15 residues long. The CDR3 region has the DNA TGTGCCAGCAGTGAACAGGCGGGGGTCACAGATACGCAGTATTTT. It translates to CASSEQAGVTDTQYF.

The CDR3 loop reads CASYYLQGGTSPLHF. Here the CDR3 DNA reads TGTGCCAGTTATTACCTACAGGGGGGAACTTCACCCCTCCACTTT. V and J are TRBV6-5 and TRBJ1-6; 8 positions match TRBD1. Germline lookup yields CDR1 MNHEY and CDR2 SVGAGI. Trimming at V came to 9 bases and at J to 9 bases, leaving 13 bases not matched to a gene. The CDR3 contains 15 residues.